This TCR beta chain is drawn from a study of glioma-infiltrating T cells after dendritic cell vaccination. Time point here: after dendritic cell vaccination, including at tumor progression/relapse. All glioblastoma patients lacked an isocitrate dehydrogenase mutation. The V end was cut by 5 bases, the J end by 1 base, with 11 bases between. CDR3 length: 13 residues. The germline V gene encodes CDR1 GTSNPN and CDR2 SVGIG (reference sequence). Sequencing used immunoSEQ multiplex PCR; TCRdb keeps in-frame clones, though not all of them. The data contain 50,000 to 75,000 clones, 70% to 90% of them singletons.

The rearrangement links TRBV30 to TRBJ1-1; tentatively, D is TRBD1 (5 bases). This clonotype was sampled from a human donor with glioblastoma. This specimen consisted of blood, obtained after dendritic cell vaccination. The CDR3 loop reads CAWGAGRNTEAFF. The CDR3 nucleotides read TGTGCCTGGGGGGCCGGAAGGAACACTGAAGCTTTCTTT.